Shown below are 9 T cell receptor beta chains from a single sample sequenced in a study of blood T cell repertoires in COVID-19. This table comes from immunoSEQ multiplex PCR, and its TCRdb copy is limited to in-frame clones, with some not included. The sample lists about 140,000 clones; about 90% were seen once. The sequenced sample consisted of peripheral blood. Every receptor here comes from a woman aged 55-75 years with acute or convalescent COVID-19.

The chain couples TRBV30 to TRBJ1-4; 8 bases agree with TRBD1. Germline CDR1 is GTSNPN and CDR2 is SVGIG (reference sequence). V shed 5 bases, J shed 5 bases, and the junction held 4 bases outside the gene matches. CDR3 length: 13 residues. CDR3 DNA sequence: TGTGCCTGGGGGGACAGGTCGAATGAAAAACTGTTTTTT. Its translation is CAWGDRSNEKLFF.

J is TRBJ2-2 and V is TRBV20-1; maybe TRBD1 (5 bases). The CDR3 runs 18 residues. From germline, CDR1 is DFQATT and CDR2 SNEGSKA (reference sequence). Trimming left V 3 bases short and J 5 bases short, with 25 bases between. CDR3 coding DNA: TGCAGTGCTAGTAATCCCCCGAAGACAGAAACACGAACCGGGGAGCTGTTTTTT. It codes for CSASNPPKTETRTGELFF.

This clone was found a few times. The rearrangement uses TRBV29-1 and TRBJ2-3; 9 nucleotides match TRBD2. Per germline, CDR1 SQVTM and CDR2 ANQGSEA. V trimming: 6 bases; J trimming: 4 bases; junction bases outside the gene matches: 8. The CDR3 covers 14 residues. Here the CDR3 reads CSVETSGLPDTQYF. CDR3 coding DNA: TGCAGCGTCGAGACTAGCGGTCTACCAGATACGCAGTATTTT.

The V gene is TRBV4-3, the J gene TRBJ1-2, with D perhaps TRBD1 (6 bases). This CDR3 is built from 14 residues. Trimming pared 0 bases from V and 8 bases from J, leaving 13 bases between. Germline CDR1 LGHNA, CDR2 YSLEER. The CDR3, as DNA: TGCGCCAGCAGCCAAGATCGGGGGGCTTGGGGCTACACCTTC. This translates into CASSQDRGAWGYTF.

The chain couples TRBV5-1 to TRBJ1-1, with TRBD1 identical over 8 bases. The junction had 3 bases not matched to a gene; V was cut back by 4 bases and J by 4 bases. The germline gives CDR1 SGHRS, CDR2 YFSETQ. There are 13 residues in the CDR3. The CDR3 nucleotides read TGCGCCAGCAGCCTCGACAGGGGCACTGAAGCTTTCTTT. Protein product: CASSLDRGTEAFF.

The chain has TRBV19 and TRBJ1-2; weak D call: TRBD1 (5 bases). Trimming stripped 1 base from V and 8 bases from J, with 17 bases between. The CDR3 extends over 15 amino acids. Germline lookup yields CDR1 LNHDA and CDR2 SQIVND (reference sequence). The CDR3: CASSIGATAGRGYTF. The CDR3 nucleotides read TGTGCCAGTAGTATAGGCGCCACCGCGGGACGCGGCTACACCTTC. Based on the CDR3 plus reference TRBV19 and TRBJ1-2, the full variable domain is DGGITQSPKYLFRKEGQNVTLSCEQNLNHDAMYWYRQDPGQGLRLIYYSQIVNDFQKGDIAEGYSVSREKKESFPLTVTSAQKNPTAFYLCASSIGATAGRGYTFGSGTRLTVV.

The V call is TRBV3-1 (or the pseudogene TRBV3-2), the J call TRBJ1-5, with TRBD1 as a possible D gene (5 bases). CDR1 LGHDT and CDR2 YNNKEL come from the germline V gene (reference sequence). V gave up 4 bases and J gave up 3 bases, with 10 bases separating them. This CDR3 comprises 14 residues. In nucleotides, the CDR3 is TGTGCCAGCAGCCTTAGGGGATTCAATCAGCCCCAGCATTTT. As protein: CASSLRGFNQPQHF.

V and J are TRBV6-2 or TRBV6-3 and TRBJ1-1; possible D gene TRBD1, 6 bases. The CDR3 is made up of 14 amino acids. CDR1 MNHEY and CDR2 SVGEGT come from the germline V gene. V lost 6 bases and J lost 1, with 12 bases in between. CDR3 loop: CASSFTGTNTEAFF. The CDR3 coding sequence is TGTGCCAGCAGCTTCACAGGGACGAACACTGAAGCTTTCTTT.

This chain links TRBV7-6 with TRBJ1-4; no firm D call. Germline V gives CDR1 SGHVS, CDR2 FNYEAQ. V lost 1 base to trimming and J lost 2 bases, with 8 bases between them. The CDR3 is 15 amino acids. This chain's CDR3 is CASSLVGGTNEKLFF. In nucleotides, the CDR3 is TGTGCCAGCAGCTTAGTCGGCGGGACTAATGAAAAACTGTTTTTT.